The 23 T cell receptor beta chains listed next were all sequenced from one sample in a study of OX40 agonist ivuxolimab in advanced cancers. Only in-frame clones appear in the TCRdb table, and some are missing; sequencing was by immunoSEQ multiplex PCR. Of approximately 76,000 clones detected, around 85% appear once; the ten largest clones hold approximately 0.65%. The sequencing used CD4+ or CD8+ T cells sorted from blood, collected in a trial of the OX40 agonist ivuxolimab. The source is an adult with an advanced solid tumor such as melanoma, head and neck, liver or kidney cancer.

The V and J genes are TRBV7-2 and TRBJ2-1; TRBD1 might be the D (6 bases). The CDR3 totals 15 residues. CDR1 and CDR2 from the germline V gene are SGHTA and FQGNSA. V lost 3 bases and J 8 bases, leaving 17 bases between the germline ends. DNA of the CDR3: TGTGCCAGCAGCTTCGGAGGACAGCGGTCGTATGAGCAGTTCTTC. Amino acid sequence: CASSFGGQRSYEQFF.

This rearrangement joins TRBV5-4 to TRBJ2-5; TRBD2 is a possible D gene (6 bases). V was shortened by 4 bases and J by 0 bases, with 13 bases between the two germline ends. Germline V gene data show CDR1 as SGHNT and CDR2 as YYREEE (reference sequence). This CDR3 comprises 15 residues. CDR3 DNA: TGTGCCAGCAGCGTAGGGACTCCTAACCAAGAGACCCAGTACTTC. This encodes CASSVGTPNQETQYF.

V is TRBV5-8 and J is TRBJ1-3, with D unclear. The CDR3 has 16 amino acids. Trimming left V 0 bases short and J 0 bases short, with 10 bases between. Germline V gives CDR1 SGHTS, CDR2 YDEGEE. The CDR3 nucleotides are TGTGCCAGCAGCTTGGTGCCGGGAGGCTCTGGAAACACCATATATTTT. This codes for CASSLVPGGSGNTIYF.

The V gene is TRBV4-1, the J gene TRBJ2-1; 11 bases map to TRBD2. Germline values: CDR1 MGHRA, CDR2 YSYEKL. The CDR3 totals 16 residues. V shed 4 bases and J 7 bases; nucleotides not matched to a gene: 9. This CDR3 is CASSRGTSGGGNEQFF. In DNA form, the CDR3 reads TGCGCCAGCAGCCGAGGGACTAGCGGAGGGGGGAATGAGCAGTTCTTC.

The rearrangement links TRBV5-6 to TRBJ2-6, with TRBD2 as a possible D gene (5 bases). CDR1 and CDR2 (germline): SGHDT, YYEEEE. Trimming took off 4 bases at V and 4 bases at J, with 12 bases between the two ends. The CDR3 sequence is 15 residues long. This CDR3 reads CASSRGLSGANVLTF. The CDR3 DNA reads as TGTGCCAGCAGCCGAGGGTTATCGGGGGCCAACGTCCTGACTTTC. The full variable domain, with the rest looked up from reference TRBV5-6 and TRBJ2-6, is DAGVTQSPTHLIKTRGQQVTLRCSPKSGHDTVSWYQQALGQGPQFIFQYYEEEERQRGNFPDRFSGHQFPNYSSELNVNALLLGDSALYLCASSRGLSGANVLTFGAGSRLTVL.

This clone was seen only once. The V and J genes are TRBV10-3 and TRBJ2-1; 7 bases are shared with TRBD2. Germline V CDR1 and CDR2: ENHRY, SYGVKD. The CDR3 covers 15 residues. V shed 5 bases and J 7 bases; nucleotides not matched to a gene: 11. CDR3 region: CAISMGGGASNEQFF. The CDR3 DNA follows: TGTGCCATCAGTATGGGGGGGGGAGCCTCTAATGAGCAGTTCTTC.

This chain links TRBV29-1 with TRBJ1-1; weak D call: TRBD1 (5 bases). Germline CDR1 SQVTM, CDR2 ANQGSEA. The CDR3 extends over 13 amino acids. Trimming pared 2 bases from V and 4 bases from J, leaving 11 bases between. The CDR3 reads CSVERGQGTEAFF. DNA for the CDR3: TGCAGCGTTGAAAGGGGCCAAGGCACTGAAGCTTTCTTT.

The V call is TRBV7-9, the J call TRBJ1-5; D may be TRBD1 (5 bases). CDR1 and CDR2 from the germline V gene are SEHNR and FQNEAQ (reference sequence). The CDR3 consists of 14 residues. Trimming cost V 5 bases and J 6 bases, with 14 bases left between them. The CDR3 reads CASSPGDASQPQHF. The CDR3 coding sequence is TGTGCCAGCAGCCCTGGGGACGCAAGTCAGCCCCAGCATTTT.

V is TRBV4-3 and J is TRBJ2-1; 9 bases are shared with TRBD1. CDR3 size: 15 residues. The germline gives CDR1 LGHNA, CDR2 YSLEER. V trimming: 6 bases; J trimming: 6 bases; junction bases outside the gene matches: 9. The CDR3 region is CASSSGQGIFNEQFF. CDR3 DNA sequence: TGCGCCAGCAGTTCGGGACAGGGTATATTCAATGAGCAGTTCTTC.

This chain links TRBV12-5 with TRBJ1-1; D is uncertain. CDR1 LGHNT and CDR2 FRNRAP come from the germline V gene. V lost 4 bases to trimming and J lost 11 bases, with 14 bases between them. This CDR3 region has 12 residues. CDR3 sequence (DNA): TGTGCTAGTGGTTCGAAGGCCTTAGGGGCTTTCTTT. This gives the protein CASGSKALGAFF.

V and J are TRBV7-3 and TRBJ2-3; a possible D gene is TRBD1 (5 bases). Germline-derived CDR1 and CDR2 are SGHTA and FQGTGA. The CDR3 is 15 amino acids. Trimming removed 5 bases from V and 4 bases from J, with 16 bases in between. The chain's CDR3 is CASSPEPQGADTQYF. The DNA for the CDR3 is TGTGCCAGCAGCCCCGAGCCCCAGGGTGCAGATACGCAGTATTTT.

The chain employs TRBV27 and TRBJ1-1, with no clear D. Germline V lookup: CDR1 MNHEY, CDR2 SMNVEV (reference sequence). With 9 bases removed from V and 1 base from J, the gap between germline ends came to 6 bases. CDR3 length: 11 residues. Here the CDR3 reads CASGRNTEAFF. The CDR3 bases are TGTGCCAGTGGACGGAACACTGAAGCTTTCTTT.

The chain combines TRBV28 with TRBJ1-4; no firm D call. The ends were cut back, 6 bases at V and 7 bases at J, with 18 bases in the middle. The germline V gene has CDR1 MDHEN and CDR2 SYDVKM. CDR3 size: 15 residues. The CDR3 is CASRPRPPSGEKLFF. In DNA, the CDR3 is TGTGCCAGCAGACCCCGTCCCCCCTCGGGTGAAAAACTGTTTTTT.

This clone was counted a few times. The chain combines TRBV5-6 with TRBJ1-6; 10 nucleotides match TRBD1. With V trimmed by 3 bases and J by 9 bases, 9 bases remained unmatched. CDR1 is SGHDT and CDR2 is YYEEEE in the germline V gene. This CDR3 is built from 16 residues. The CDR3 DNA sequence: TGTGCCAGCAGCTCTTACGGGACAGGGGATCTTTCACCCCTCCACTTT. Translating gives CASSSYGTGDLSPLHF.

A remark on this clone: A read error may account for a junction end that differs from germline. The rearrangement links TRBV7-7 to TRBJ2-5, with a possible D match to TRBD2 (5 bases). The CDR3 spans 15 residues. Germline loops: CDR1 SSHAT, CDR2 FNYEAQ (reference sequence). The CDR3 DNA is TGTGCTAGCAGCGCGGGCGGTTCGTACCAAGAGACCCAGTACTTC. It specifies CASSAGGSYQETQYF.

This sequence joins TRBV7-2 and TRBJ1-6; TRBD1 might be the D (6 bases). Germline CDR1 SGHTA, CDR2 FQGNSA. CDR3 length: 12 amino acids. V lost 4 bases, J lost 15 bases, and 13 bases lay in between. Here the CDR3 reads CASSSSQGGLHF. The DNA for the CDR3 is TGTGCCAGCAGCTCATCACAGGGTGGCCTCCACTTT.

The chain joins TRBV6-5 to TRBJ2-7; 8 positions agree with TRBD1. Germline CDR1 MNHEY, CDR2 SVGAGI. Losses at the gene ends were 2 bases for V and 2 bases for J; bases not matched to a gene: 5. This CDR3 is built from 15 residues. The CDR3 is CASSYRTGKPYEQYF. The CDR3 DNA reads TGTGCCAGCAGTTACAGGACAGGGAAACCCTACGAGCAGTACTTC.

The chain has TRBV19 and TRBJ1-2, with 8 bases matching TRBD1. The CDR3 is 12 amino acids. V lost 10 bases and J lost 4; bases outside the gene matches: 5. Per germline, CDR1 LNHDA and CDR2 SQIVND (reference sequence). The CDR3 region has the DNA TGTGCCACCCGAGACAGGGGCTATGGCTACACCTTC. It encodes CATRDRGYGYTF.

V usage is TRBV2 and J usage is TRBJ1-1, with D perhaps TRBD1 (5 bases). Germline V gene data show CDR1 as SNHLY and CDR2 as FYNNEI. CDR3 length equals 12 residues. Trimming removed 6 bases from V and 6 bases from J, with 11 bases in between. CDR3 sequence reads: CASRGSGAEAFF. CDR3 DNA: TGTGCCAGCAGGGGGTCGGGGGCTGAAGCTTTCTTT.

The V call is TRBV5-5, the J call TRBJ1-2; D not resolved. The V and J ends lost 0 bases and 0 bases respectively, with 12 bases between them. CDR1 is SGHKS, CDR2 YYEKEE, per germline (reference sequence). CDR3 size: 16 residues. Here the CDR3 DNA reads TGTGCCAGCAGCTTGGCCGTGTCACCTTCTAACTATGGCTACACCTTC. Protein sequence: CASSLAVSPSNYGYTF.

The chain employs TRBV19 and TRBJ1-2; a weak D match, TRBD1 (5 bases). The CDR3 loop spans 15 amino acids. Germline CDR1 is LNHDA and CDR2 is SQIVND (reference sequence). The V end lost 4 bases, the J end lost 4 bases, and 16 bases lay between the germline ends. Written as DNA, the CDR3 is TGTGCCAGTAGTAGGGATCGAGGGACTACCTATGGCTACACCTTC. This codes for CASSRDRGTTYGYTF.

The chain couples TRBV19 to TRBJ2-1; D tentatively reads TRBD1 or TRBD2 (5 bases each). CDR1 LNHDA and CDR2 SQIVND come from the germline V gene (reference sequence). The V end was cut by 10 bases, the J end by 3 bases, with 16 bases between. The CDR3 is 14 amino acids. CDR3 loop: CATSRDGYYNEQFF. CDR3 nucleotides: TGTGCCACCTCTCGGGACGGGTACTACAATGAGCAGTTCTTC.

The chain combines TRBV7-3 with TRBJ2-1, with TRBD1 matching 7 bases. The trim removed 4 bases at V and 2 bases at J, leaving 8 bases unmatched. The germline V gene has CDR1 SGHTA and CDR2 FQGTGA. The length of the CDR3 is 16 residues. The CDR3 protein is CASSSGQFGPYNEQFF. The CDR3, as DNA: TGTGCCAGCAGCTCGGGACAGTTCGGGCCCTACAATGAGCAGTTCTTC.